The 10 T cell receptor beta chains in this list originate from one sample, sequenced in a study of neoadjuvant anti-PD-1 for oral cavity cancer. TCRdb keeps only in-frame clones here, not all; method: immunoSEQ multiplex PCR. The repertoire consists of over 60,000 clones, with about nine tenths occurring once and the leading ten covering approximately 2.8%. Time point denoted: after neoadjuvant nivolumab, at surgical resection. The specimen comprised PBMCs, sampled after nivolumab (anti-PD-1) treatment. Every receptor here comes from a person aged 35-79 years with oral cavity squamous cell carcinoma.

The V call is TRBV30, the J call TRBJ1-4; maybe TRBD1 (5 bases). The length of the CDR3 is 15 residues. Per germline, CDR1 GTSNPN and CDR2 SVGIG (reference sequence). V lost 2 bases and J lost 8, with 18 bases in between. The CDR3 protein is CAWSTQGVLREKLFF. CDR3 nucleotides: TGTGCCTGGAGTACCCAAGGGGTTTTGCGAGAAAAACTGTTTTTT. The whole variable domain, filled in from reference TRBV30 and TRBJ1-4, reads SQTIHQWPATLVQPVGSPLSLECTVEGTSNPNLYWYRQAAGRGLQLLFYSVGIGQISSEVPQNLSASRPQDRQFILSSKKLLLSDSGFYLCAWSTQGVLREKLFFGSGTQLSVL.

The chain employs TRBV9 and TRBJ2-5; possibly TRBD2 for D (6 bases). In germline, CDR1 is SGDLS, CDR2 YYNGEE. CDR3 length equals 15 residues. The V end lost 3 bases, the J end lost 4 bases, and 16 bases lay between the germline ends. CDR3 nucleotide sequence: TGTGCCAGCAGCGCCGGGCGACTAGTTGGAGAGACCCAGTACTTC. Its translation: CASSAGRLVGETQYF.

The chain has TRBV15 and TRBJ2-2; D gene ambiguous. The V gene's germline CDR1 is LNHNV and CDR2 YYDKDF (reference sequence). The CDR3 totals 18 residues. V gave up 0 bases and J gave up 0 bases, with 14 bases separating them. The CDR3 DNA is TGTGCCACCAGCAGAGATGGGTTCGGGCAAGCGAACACCGGGGAGCTGTTTTTT. Translating gives CATSRDGFGQANTGELFF.

This chain links TRBV20-1 with TRBJ1-2; perhaps TRBD1 as D (5 bases). V was clipped by 1 base and J by 14 bases, with 14 bases between them. CDR3 size: 11 residues. Germline V gives CDR1 DFQATT, CDR2 SNEGSKA (reference sequence). The CDR3 loop reads CSARVEGLPTF. The CDR3 DNA is TGCAGTGCTAGAGTAGAGGGGCTTCCAACCTTC.

V gene TRBV7-9 combines with J gene TRBJ1-2; the D gene is possibly TRBD1 (6 bases). The CDR3 totals 13 residues. Germline assignment: CDR1 SEHNR and CDR2 FQNEAQ (reference sequence). The V end lost 4 bases, the J end lost 8 bases, and 14 bases lay between the germline ends. The CDR3 spells CASSYGTQRGYTF. The CDR3 DNA sequence: TGTGCCAGCAGCTACGGGACACAGCGGGGCTACACCTTC.

CDR3 in DNA: TGTGCAAGTCTTGAGGGGAGGCTTCGCGGCATATATTTT. Protein product: CASLEGRLRGIYF. This rearrangement joins TRBV12-2 to TRBJ1-3. TRBV12-2 is classified as a pseudogene. The CDR3 is made up of 13 amino acids.

The chain recombines TRBV10-1 with TRBJ2-5, with a tentative D call TRBD1 (6 bases). In germline, CDR1 is WNHNN, CDR2 SYGVQD (reference sequence). Trimming shortened V by 0 bases and J by 1 base, and 6 bases separated the two germline ends. CDR3 length equals 14 residues. CDR3 in DNA: TGCGCCAGCAGTGAGTCAGGGGGCCAAGAGACCCAGTACTTC. Protein: CASSESGGQETQYF.

CDR3 bases: TGTGCCAGCAGCCTGGGGCCAGGGGTCCACGAGCAGTACTTC. It translates to CASSLGPGVHEQYF. This chain connects TRBV14 to TRBJ2-7; TRBD1 is a possible D gene (6 bases). The germline V and J ends were trimmed by 4 bases and 5 bases, with 15 bases remaining between them. CDR1 and CDR2 from the germline V gene are SGHDN and FVKESK. This CDR3 region has 14 residues.

The chain carries TRBV2 and TRBJ2-7, with D possibly being TRBD1 (6 bases). Germline values: CDR1 SNHLY, CDR2 FYNNEI. CDR3 length equals 16 residues. Between the trimmed V and J ends, which lost 1 base and 1 base, there was a span of 14 bases. CDR3 nucleotide sequence: TGTGCCAGCAGTGAAGGAGGGGGATTATTATCCTACGAGCAGTACTTC. It specifies CASSEGGGLLSYEQYF. The variable domain in full, completed from reference TRBV2 and TRBJ2-7, reads EPEVTQTPSHQVTQMGQEVILRCVPISNHLYFYWYRQILGQKVEFLVSFYNNEISEKSEIFDDQFSVERPDGSNFTLKIRSTKLEDSAMYFCASSEGGGLLSYEQYFGPGTRLTVT.

J is TRBJ1-5 and V is TRBV6-1; D may be TRBD1 (6 bases). V lost 1 base and J lost 6, with 16 bases in between. The CDR3 spans 16 residues. CDR1 and CDR2 from the germline V gene are MNHNS and SASEGT. The CDR3 spells CASSEGTGTHAQPQHF. For the CDR3, the DNA is TGTGCCAGCAGTGAAGGTACAGGGACTCACGCTCAGCCCCAGCATTTT.